This T cell receptor (beta chain) was found in a study of blood T cell repertoires in COVID-19. Across the whole study: The origin of the acute and convalescent COVID-19 samples was the United States, Italy and Spain.

Generated by immunoSEQ multiplex PCR, the TCRdb table keeps only in-frame clones and is missing some. In the table there are around 33,000 clones, approximately 80% of which are singletons. The CDR3 totals 13 residues. In germline, CDR1 is SQVTM, CDR2 ANQGSEA. J was trimmed by 5 bases and V by 3 bases; bases with no gene match: 6. The J gene is TRBJ1-1, the V gene TRBV29-1, with 7 bases fitting TRBD1. The clonotype originates from a human donor in a cohort sampled during active COVID-19. The sample comprised peripheral blood. This CDR3 is CSVEDRMGTEAFF. CDR3 DNA: TGCAGCGTTGAGGACAGGATGGGAACTGAAGCTTTCTTT.